The entry below gives a single T cell receptor beta chain sequence along with its context. Per the germline V gene, CDR1 is SGHVS and CDR2 is FNYEAQ. V was shortened by 2 bases and J by 2 bases, with 9 bases between the two germline ends. The CDR3 runs 15 residues. As originally analysed: Estimation of nucleated cell counts was performed using reference gene primer amplification. Profiling relied on immunoSEQ multiplex PCR, and the TCRdb table lists in-frame clones only, not all of them. V and J calls and clone size come straight from that table; D and trimming were deduced from the DNA. The sample includes tens of thousands of clones, just under 80% of them seen just once. One Seattle source followed patients from active infection through their disease course. This sample was taken from a study of blood T cell repertoires in COVID-19. Study-wide context: Acute and convalescent COVID-19 samples came from the United States, Italy and Spain. Sources were T cells, B-cell-depleted T cells, or PBMCs; the material itself was cDNA or gDNA.

The source of this sequence is a man in his sixties or seventies with COVID-19, enrolled during active disease. V gene TRBV7-6 combines with J gene TRBJ2-2; TRBD1 is a possible D gene (5 bases). Sequences were obtained from peripheral blood. DNA of the CDR3: TGTGCCAGCAGCTTAATACAGGCAAACACCGGGGAGCTGTTTTTT. Encoded protein: CASSLIQANTGELFF.